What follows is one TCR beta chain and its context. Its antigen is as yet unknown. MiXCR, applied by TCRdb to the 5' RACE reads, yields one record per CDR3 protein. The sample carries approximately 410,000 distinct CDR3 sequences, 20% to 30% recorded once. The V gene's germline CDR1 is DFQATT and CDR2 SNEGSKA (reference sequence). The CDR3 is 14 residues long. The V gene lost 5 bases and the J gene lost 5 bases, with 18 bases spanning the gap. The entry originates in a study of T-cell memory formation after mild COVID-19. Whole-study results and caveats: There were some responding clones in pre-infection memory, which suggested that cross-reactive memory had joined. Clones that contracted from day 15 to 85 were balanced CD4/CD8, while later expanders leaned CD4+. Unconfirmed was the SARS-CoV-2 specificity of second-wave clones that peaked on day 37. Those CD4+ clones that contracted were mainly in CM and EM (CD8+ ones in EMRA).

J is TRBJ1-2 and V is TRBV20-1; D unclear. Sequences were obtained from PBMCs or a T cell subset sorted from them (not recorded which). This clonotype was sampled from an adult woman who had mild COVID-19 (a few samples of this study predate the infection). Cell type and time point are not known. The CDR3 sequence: CSAGVGGKGYGYTF. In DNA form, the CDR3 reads TGCAGTGCTGGGGTGGGTGGGAAAGGTTATGGCTACACCTTC.